Each of the 6 T cell receptor beta chains below was sequenced from the same sample in a study of PD-L1 blockade in urothelial cancer. Time point specified: pretreatment peripheral blood. Only in-frame clones appear in the TCRdb table, and some are missing; sequencing was by immunoSEQ multiplex PCR. The sample yields tens of thousands of clones, around 85% seen once. Source: PBMCs, taken around atezolizumab (anti-PD-L1) treatment. These receptors originate from a man aged 55 to 69 with urothelial cancer.

The J gene is TRBJ2-3, the V gene TRBV5-6; TRBD2 might be the D (7 bases). The CDR3 covers 14 residues. V shed 3 bases and J shed 6 bases, with 14 bases lying between them. Germline-derived CDR1 and CDR2 are SGHDT and YYEEEE. The CDR3 is CASSWDYQGDTQYF. CDR3 in DNA: TGTGCCAGCAGCTGGGACTACCAGGGGGATACGCAGTATTTT. The full variable domain, in which reference TRBV5-6 and TRBJ2-3 provide the parts outside the CDR3, is DAGVTQSPTHLIKTRGQQVTLRCSPKSGHDTVSWYQQALGQGPQFIFQYYEEEERQRGNFPDRFSGHQFPNYSSELNVNALLLGDSALYLCASSWDYQGDTQYFGPGTRLTVL.

The count of this clone is one. The rearrangement links TRBV4-3 to TRBJ2-6; D is possibly TRBD2 (5 bases). This CDR3 spans 19 amino acids. The V gene lost 1 base and the J gene lost 0 bases, with 16 bases spanning the gap. Germline CDR1 reads LGHNA; CDR2 reads YSLEER. CDR3 bases: TGCGCCAGCAGCCAAGCGTGGACTCGACTCGGCTCTGGGGCCAACGTCCTGACTTTC. Its protein product is CASSQAWTRLGSGANVLTF.

The V call is TRBV4-2, the J call TRBJ2-3; D not resolved. With 2 bases removed from V and 2 bases from J, the gap between germline ends came to 14 bases. CDR3 size: 16 residues. Germline V CDR1 and CDR2: LGHNA, YNFKEQ. The CDR3 loop reads CASSQTRVPNTDTQYF. As DNA, the CDR3 is TGTGCCAGCAGCCAAACTCGAGTACCGAACACAGATACGCAGTATTTT.

V is TRBV14 and J is TRBJ1-6, with 10 positions matching TRBD1. CDR3 length: 14 residues. V lost 4 bases, J lost 10 bases, and 4 bases stayed unmatched. Germline CDR1 reads SGHDN; CDR2 reads FVKESK. The CDR3: CASSLGTGVSPLHF. CDR3 coding DNA: TGTGCCAGCAGCCTCGGGACAGGGGTATCACCCCTCCACTTT.

CDR3 sequence: CASRSSATNEKLFF. The CDR3 coding sequence is TGTGCCAGCCGCTCTAGTGCAACTAATGAAAAACTGTTTTTT. The chain has TRBV5-5 and TRBJ1-4, with D hard to call. Germline-derived CDR1 and CDR2 are SGHKS and YYEKEE (reference sequence). The CDR3 totals 14 residues. Trimming took 7 bases from V and 0 from J, leaving 10 bases between them.

This chain connects TRBV5-1 to TRBJ2-7; possibly TRBD2 for D (6 bases). Germline V gene sequence: CDR1 SGHRS, CDR2 YFSETQ. This CDR3 comprises 15 residues. Trimming removed 3 bases at V and 2 bases at J, with 15 bases between. CDR3 protein: CASSSTGLTAYEQYF. CDR3 bases: TGCGCCAGCAGCTCCACGGGACTGACGGCCTACGAGCAGTACTTC.